The 16 T cell receptor beta chains in this list originate from one sample, sequenced in a study of siplizumab effects on memory and regulatory T cells. Profiling relied on immunoSEQ multiplex PCR, and the TCRdb table lists in-frame clones only, not all of them. The sample lists approximately 100,000 clones, about nine tenths occurring once. The sample was non-Treg CD4+ T cells sorted from blood. These receptors originate from a human donor in good health.

V usage is TRBV15 and J usage is TRBJ2-3, with 8 bases that match TRBD2. Germline V gene sequence: CDR1 LNHNV, CDR2 YYDKDF (reference sequence). V lost 3 bases, J lost 5 bases, and 10 bases stayed unmatched. CDR3 size: 16 residues. The CDR3 reads CATSRVSGKSGDTQYF. CDR3 nucleotides: TGTGCCACCAGCAGGGTTAGCGGGAAGTCTGGAGATACGCAGTATTTT.

The rearrangement joins TRBV2 to TRBJ2-3; 7 bases are a match to TRBD1. Germline V gene data show CDR1 as SNHLY and CDR2 as FYNNEI. The CDR3 has 12 amino acids. J was trimmed by 6 bases and V by 6 bases; bases with no gene match: 3. The CDR3 coding sequence is TGTGCCAGCAGGTCCAGGGGGGATACGCAGTATTTT. Translated, it gives CASRSRGDTQYF.

This clone was detected only once. This chain connects TRBV7-9 to TRBJ2-5, with D uncertain. The germline CDR1 and CDR2 sequences are SEHNR and FQNEAQ (reference sequence). The V end lost 3 bases, the J end lost 1 base, and 9 bases lay between the germline ends. The CDR3 is 14 amino acids. CDR3 in DNA: TGTGCCAGCAGCTTGCCGGGCATCCAAGAGACCCAGTACTTC. Its translation: CASSLPGIQETQYF.

The rearrangement joins TRBV18 to TRBJ1-4; D is unclear. Per the germline V gene, CDR1 is KGHSH and CDR2 is LQKENI. The CDR3 is 16 residues long. Trimming shortened V by 2 bases and J by 0 bases, and 10 bases separated the two germline ends. CDR3 nucleotide sequence: TGTGCCAGCTCACCAACCGTAAGGACAACTAATGAAAAACTGTTTTTT. It codes for CASSPTVRTTNEKLFF. The whole variable domain, remainder taken from reference TRBV18 and TRBJ1-4, is NAGVMQNPRHLVRRRGQEARLRCSPMKGHSHVYWYRQLPEEGLKFMVYLQKENIIDESGMPKERFSAEFPKEGPSILRIQQVVRGDSAAYFCASSPTVRTTNEKLFFGSGTQLSVL.

This clone was observed once. The rearrangement uses TRBV30 and TRBJ2-1, with TRBD2 identical over 7 bases. The CDR3 has 13 residues. V gave up 5 bases and J gave up 5 bases; unmatched junction bases: 6. Germline V gene data show CDR1 as GTSNPN and CDR2 as SVGIG (reference sequence). The CDR3 DNA follows: TGTGCCTGGGGGGGGGACGCTAACAATGAGCAGTTCTTC. Amino acids: CAWGGDANNEQFF. Using reference TRBV30 and TRBJ2-1 for the parts outside the CDR3, the full variable domain is SQTIHQWPATLVQPVGSPLSLECTVEGTSNPNLYWYRQAAGRGLQLLFYSVGIGQISSEVPQNLSASRPQDRQFILSSKKLLLSDSGFYLCAWGGDANNEQFFGPGTRLTVL.

The J gene is TRBJ1-2, the V gene TRBV2; weak D call: TRBD1 (5 bases). Germline values: CDR1 SNHLY, CDR2 FYNNEI. Trimming cost V 4 bases and J 2 bases, with 14 bases left between them. The CDR3 extends over 15 amino acids. The CDR3 sequence: CASSGGGGGNYGYTF. As DNA, the CDR3 is TGTGCCAGCAGTGGAGGCGGCGGGGGGAACTATGGCTACACCTTC.

V and J are TRBV6-5 and TRBJ1-6; 9 positions match TRBD1. This CDR3 has 15 amino acids. Germline V gene sequence: CDR1 MNHEY, CDR2 SVGAGI. Germline trimming cut 5 bases from V and 10 bases from J; bases unmatched to any gene: 9. The CDR3 protein is CASSRSGTGTSPLHF. DNA for the CDR3: TGTGCCAGCAGTCGCTCCGGGACAGGGACATCACCCCTCCACTTT.

The chain uses TRBV18 and TRBJ2-7; 13 bases align to TRBD2. The CDR3 is made up of 15 amino acids. Germline V gene lookup returns CDR1 KGHSH and CDR2 LQKENI. The V segment lost 5 bases and the J segment 4 bases; nucleotides outside the gene matches: 5. The CDR3 nucleotides read TGTGCCAGCTCAGCGGGACTAGCGGGAAGGTACGAGCAGTACTTC. This codes for CASSAGLAGRYEQYF.

V is TRBV18 and J is TRBJ2-3; 9 bases agree with TRBD2. CDR1 is KGHSH and CDR2 is LQKENI in the germline V gene. Germline trimming cut 1 base from V and 4 bases from J; bases unmatched to any gene: 9. The CDR3 spans 17 residues. This CDR3 reads CASSPRSSGSIADTQYF. The CDR3 DNA sequence: TGTGCCAGCTCACCACGGAGTAGCGGGAGTATAGCAGATACGCAGTATTTT.

The chain couples TRBV7-9 to TRBJ2-3; D is possibly TRBD2 (6 bases). The CDR3 runs 15 residues. CDR1 is SEHNR and CDR2 is FQNEAQ in the germline V gene (reference sequence). The ends were cut back, 5 bases at V and 2 bases at J, with 14 bases in the middle. As DNA, the CDR3 is TGTGCCAGCAGCAGTAGGCGCGGGGTCACAGATACGCAGTATTTT. It translates to CASSSRRGVTDTQYF.

The V and J genes are TRBV29-1 and TRBJ2-2, with TRBD1 as a possible D gene (6 bases). From germline, CDR1 is SQVTM and CDR2 ANQGSEA. V lost 7 bases and J 4 bases, leaving 16 bases between the germline ends. The CDR3 is 14 amino acids. The CDR3 loop reads CSGVGGAVTGELFF. In DNA, the CDR3 is TGCAGCGGGGTTGGGGGCGCGGTCACCGGGGAGCTGTTTTTT.

The sample holds a few counts of this clone. The CDR3 sequence: CASSPGVGAVNRRNTIYF. The CDR3, as DNA: TGTGCCAGCTCACCCGGGGTAGGGGCGGTTAACCGAAGAAACACCATATATTTT. V gene TRBV18 combines with J gene TRBJ1-3, with D tentatively TRBD1 (5 bases). Looked up from germline, CDR1 is KGHSH and CDR2 is LQKENI. V shed 3 bases and J shed 5 bases, with 23 bases lying between them. The length of the CDR3 is 18 residues.

The rearrangement uses TRBV19 and TRBJ1-5; D not certain. The CDR3 covers 13 residues. V was shortened by 5 bases and J by 7 bases, with 12 bases between the two germline ends. Per germline, CDR1 LNHDA and CDR2 SQIVND (reference sequence). CDR3 region: CASSGTVAQPQHF. CDR3 nucleotides: TGTGCCAGTAGTGGAACGGTAGCGCAGCCCCAGCATTTT.

V gene TRBV28 combines with J gene TRBJ2-7; the match to TRBD1 covers 10 bases. Germline assignment: CDR1 MDHEN and CDR2 SYDVKM. V lost 1 base, J lost 6 bases, and 6 bases stayed unmatched. The CDR3 extends over 15 amino acids. The CDR3 spells CASSLLGQGSSEQYF. For the CDR3, the DNA is TGTGCCAGCAGTTTATTGGGACAGGGGTCGTCCGAGCAGTACTTC.

The J gene is TRBJ2-1, the V gene TRBV19, with 10 bases fitting TRBD2. Germline CDR1 and CDR2: LNHDA and SQIVND (reference sequence). The ends lost 11 bases at V and 2 bases at J; junction bases unmatched: 6. The CDR3 is 14 amino acids. In DNA, the CDR3 is TGTGCCTCCCAAGCGGGAGGGCCCTACAATGAGCAGTTCTTC. Encoded protein: CASQAGGPYNEQFF.

The chain carries TRBV2 and TRBJ2-3; D is perhaps TRBD2 (5 bases). Germline lookup yields CDR1 SNHLY and CDR2 FYNNEI. The CDR3 runs to 13 residues. Trimming took 7 bases from V and 2 from J, leaving 10 bases between them. CDR3 in DNA: TGTGCCAGCAAGGAGGCAACCACAGATACGCAGTATTTT. Its translation: CASKEATTDTQYF.